Listed below are T cell receptor beta chains from one sample, sequenced in a study of cytomegalovirus exposure and HLA in healthy donors. The assay was immunoSEQ multiplex PCR, and TCRdb's table has in-frame clones only and misses some. The sample consists of more than 90,000 clones, around 84% of them appearing once. The sequencing input was PBMCs. These TCRs come from a woman aged 40 to 50 in good health and CMV-seronegative. CDR3s include the opening cysteine and the closing phenylalanine or tryptophan. The D gene is left open where the match is weak. The size field is filled for only some rows; it gives once, few, many or a size class.

TRBJ2-7,TRBV29-1,-,-,CSVESGWFNEQYF,TGCAGCGTTGAATCGGGTTGGTTCAACGAGCAGTACTTC
TRBJ2-1,TRBV5-1,TRBD2,-,CASSPGTSGRATDEQFF,TGCGCCAGCAGCCCAGGGACTAGCGGGAGGGCCACGGATGAGCAGTTCTTC
TRBJ1-1,TRBV6-6,-,once,CASSNMGGNTEAFF,TGTGCCAGCAGTAATATGGGAGGGAACACTGAAGCTTTCTTT
TRBJ2-5,TRBV19,-,-,CASSIDFQETQYF,TGTGCCAGTAGTATTGACTTCCAAGAGACCCAGTACTTC
TRBJ2-3,TRBV5-4,-,-,CASSPQGGGTDTQYF,TGTGCCAGCAGCCCCCAGGGAGGCGGCACAGATACGCAGTATTTT
TRBJ1-3,TRBV28,-,-,CASRTINTIYF,TGTGCCAGCAGAACTATTAACACCATATATTTT
TRBJ2-3,TRBV2,-,-,CASKEDRVKDTQYF,TGTGCCAGCAAGGAGGACCGGGTCAAAGATACGCAGTATTTT
TRBJ1-4,TRBV19,-,few,CASITTGTSNEKLFF,TGTGCCAGTATCACAACCGGGACAAGTAATGAAAAACTGTTTTTT
TRBJ1-2,TRBV6-6,TRBD1,-,CASKDRDRDGYTF,TGTGCCAGCAAAGACCGGGACAGGGATGGCTACACCTTC
TRBJ1-2,TRBV29-1,-,-,CTPGQVEYGYTF,TGCACCCCTGGGCAGGTTGAGTATGGCTACACCTTC
TRBJ2-7,TRBV18,-,-,CASSPRQAYEQYF,TGTGCCAGCTCACCGAGACAAGCCTACGAGCAGTACTTC
TRBJ1-2,TRBV9,-,once,CASSVATKAGTYYGYTF,TGTGCCAGCAGCGTAGCTACGAAGGCAGGAACTTACTATGGCTACACCTTC
TRBJ1-3,TRBV5-6,-,few,CASSLKEGRSGNTIYF,TGTGCCAGCAGCCTGAAGGAGGGTCGTTCTGGAAACACCATATATTTT
TRBJ2-7,TRBV28,-,-,CASSPIEGSRGRIEQYF,TGTGCCAGCAGTCCGATAGAAGGGAGCCGGGGTAGGATCGAGCAGTACTTC
TRBJ2-2,TRBV10-2,TRBD2,-,CASKVAGGNTGELFF,TGCGCCAGCAAGGTGGCGGGAGGGAACACCGGGGAGCTGTTTTTT
TRBJ1-2,TRBV10-3,TRBD1,-,CAISDEGQSYGYTF,TGTGCCATCAGTGACGAGGGACAGAGCTATGGCTACACCTTC
TRBJ2-3,TRBV29-1,-,-,CSAANTDTQYF,TGCAGCGCTGCGAACACAGATACGCAGTATTTT
TRBJ1-1,TRBV5-1,TRBD1,-,CASASDDRGAEGTEAFF,TGCGCCAGCGCTTCTGACGACAGGGGAGCCGAAGGCACTGAAGCTTTCTTT
TRBJ2-5,TRBV10-3,TRBD2,-,CAISGLAGGTIQETQYF,TGTGCCATCAGCGGTCTGGCGGGAGGGACCATCCAAGAGACCCAGTACTTC
TRBJ2-7,TRBV15,-,-,CATSRERDTPYF,TGTGCCACCAGCAGAGAACGGGACACGCCGTACTTC
TRBJ2-2,TRBV27,TRBD1,-,CASSLETGKSTGELFF,TGTGCCAGCAGTTTAGAGACAGGGAAAAGCACCGGGGAGCTGTTTTTT
TRBJ2-5,TRBV5-1,TRBD1,-,CASSPRTDRETQYF,TGCGCCAGCAGCCCGCGGACGGACAGGGAGACCCAGTACTTC
TRBJ1-2,TRBV28,-,few,CASDSRYGYTF,TGTGCCAGCGACAGCCGCTATGGCTACACCTTC
TRBJ1-1,TRBV6-5,-,few,CASSSPIAEAFF,TGTGCCAGCAGTTCCCCTATTGCTGAAGCTTTCTTT
TRBJ2-2,TRBV7-9,TRBD2,-,CASFRRTSGSELRGELFF,TGTGCCAGCTTCAGGAGGACTAGCGGGAGCGAACTTCGAGGGGAGCTGTTTTTT
TRBJ2-5,TRBV2,-,few,CASSVQRFQETQYF,TGTGCCAGCAGTGTCCAGCGTTTCCAAGAGACCCAGTACTTC
TRBJ2-1,TRBV13,TRBD2,-,CASSPGTSVYNEQFF,TGTGCCAGCAGCCCCGGGACTAGCGTCTACAATGAGCAGTTCTTC
TRBJ2-7,TRBV5-4,TRBD1,-,CASSYRQGTEQYF,TGTGCCAGCAGCTACCGACAGGGAACCGAGCAGTACTTC
TRBJ1-1,TRBV29-1,-,once,CSVGRKMNTEAFF,TGCAGCGTGGGCCGGAAAATGAACACTGAAGCTTTCTTT
TRBJ1-1,TRBV20-1,-,-,CSAPKLGEAFF,TGCAGTGCCCCGAAACTAGGGGAAGCTTTCTTT
TRBJ1-1,TRBV6-1,-,few,CATKTATAFF,TGTGCCACTAAGACAGCCACGGCTTTCTTT
TRBJ2-7,TRBV2,-,once,CASSVDGTPSYEQYF,TGTGCCAGCAGTGTCGACGGGACACCATCCTACGAGCAGTACTTC
TRBJ2-1,TRBV7-9,TRBD2,-,CASSPHSSGHNNEQFF,TGTGCCAGCAGCCCGCATTCTAGCGGACATAACAATGAGCAGTTCTTC
TRBJ2-5,TRBV29-1,TRBD2,once,CSAGSGRAETQYF,TGCAGCGCGGGGAGTGGGAGGGCTGAGACCCAGTACTTC
TRBJ2-7,TRBV7-8,-,-,CASSLGQNNEQYF,TGTGCCAGCAGCTTAGGACAAAATAACGAGCAGTACTTC
TRBJ1-2,TRBV18,-,-,CASSPTATLYGYTF,TGTGCCAGCTCACCAACAGCAACTCTCTATGGCTACACCTTC
TRBJ2-2,TRBV15,TRBD2,-,CATSRDPAGVRTGELFF,TGTGCCACCAGCAGAGATCCAGCGGGAGTTCGCACCGGGGAGCTGTTTTTT
TRBJ2-7,TRBV15,-,-,CATSRDRDWQYF,TGTGCCACCAGCAGAGATCGAGATTGGCAGTACTTC
TRBJ2-7,TRBV6-6,-,-,CASRERGIGEQYF,TGTGCCAGCCGGGAGCGTGGGATAGGCGAGCAGTACTTC
TRBJ2-5,TRBV4-1,-,once,CASSQIPQGSETQYF,TGCGCCAGCAGCCAAATACCACAGGGTTCAGAGACCCAGTACTTC
TRBJ2-7,TRBV27,TRBD1,medium-sized,CASRQGTNEQYF,TGTGCCAGCCGACAGGGAACCAACGAGCAGTACTTC
TRBJ2-2,TRBV10-1,-,-,CASSQVVGLANTGELFF,TGCGCCAGCAGCCAGGTTGTCGGACTCGCGAACACCGGGGAGCTGTTTTTT
TRBJ2-5,TRBV5-6,-,-,CASSPEETQYF,TGTGCCAGCAGCCCAGAAGAGACCCAGTACTTC
TRBJ2-2,TRBV5-8,TRBD2,once,CASSFFRLAGQSRTGELFF,TGTGCCAGCAGCTTCTTCAGACTAGCGGGACAATCGAGAACCGGGGAGCTGTTTTTT
TRBJ1-5,TRBV19,-,-,CASRTRIYSNQPQHF,TGTGCCAGTAGGACACGAATCTATAGCAATCAGCCCCAGCATTTT
TRBJ2-6,TRBV27,-,once,CASSLDSPSGANVLTF,TGTGCCAGCAGTTTGGACAGCCCCTCTGGGGCCAACGTCCTGACTTTC
TRBJ2-7,TRBV19,-,-,CASSSTGTLYDEQYF,TGTGCCAGTAGTTCGACCGGGACACTGTACGACGAGCAGTACTTC